Below, 23 T cell receptor beta chains from the same sample are listed, as sequenced in a study of identical twins (dated by TCRdb to the mid-2010s). Preparation of the library involved 5' RACE. Reads for this sample came from an Illumina HiSeq 2000. TCRdb handled the public reads itself, with Q25 trimming in fastp and clone calling in MiXCR, and kept productive beta chains. Records with the same CDR3 protein are collapsed into one entry carrying the most frequent genes and DNA. This sample comprises about 470,000 distinct CDR3 sequences, approximately 24% of them detected only once. The top ten hold 2.9% of the sample. The sample was also reused in another study, on T cells expressing NK-cell markers.

Material for sequencing was CD4+ T cells sorted from blood. The receptors were gathered from a woman aged 18 to 35 in good health.

The chain joins TRBV11-2 to TRBJ2-2; TRBD1 is a possible D gene (5 bases). Trimming removed 2 bases from V and 6 bases from J, with 13 bases in between. The CDR3 is made up of 15 amino acids. Germline V gives CDR1 SGHAT, CDR2 FQNNGV. The CDR3 DNA is TGTGCCAGCAGCTTAAGACAGACTTCGGCCGGGGAGCTGTTTTTT. Protein: CASSLRQTSAGELFF.

J is TRBJ2-7 and V is TRBV5-1; D gene uncertain. Germline V gives CDR1 SGHRS, CDR2 YFSETQ. V was cut by 3 bases and J by 3 bases, with 16 bases left in between. The CDR3 totals 15 residues. The CDR3 protein is CASSSSPQDLYEQYF. CDR3 bases: TGCGCCAGCAGCTCCTCACCTCAGGACCTCTACGAGCAGTACTTC.

This clonotype has only a few counts. V and J are TRBV20-1 and TRBJ2-1, with 8 bases fitting TRBD1. Trimming removed 4 bases from V and 0 bases from J; junction bases left unmatched: 17. CDR1 DFQATT and CDR2 SNEGSKA come from the germline V gene (reference sequence). The CDR3 loop spans 19 amino acids. CDR3 coding DNA: TGCAGTGCTAACCCCCCCGGCGGACAGGGTAGGAGCTCCTACAATGAGCAGTTCTTC. Translated, it gives CSANPPGGQGRSSYNEQFF.

This chain links TRBV20-1 with TRBJ1-5, with 7 bases matching TRBD1. The CDR3 has 15 residues. Germline CDR1 and CDR2: DFQATT and SNEGSKA (reference sequence). Trimming cost V 4 bases and J 1 base; bases outside gene matches: 7. This CDR3 reads CSATTGASSNQPQHF. CDR3 sequence (DNA): TGCAGTGCTACCACAGGGGCCTCGAGCAATCAGCCCCAGCATTTT.

This rearrangement joins TRBV2 to TRBJ1-6; 9 bases are shared with TRBD1. The CDR3 contains 13 residues. V lost 6 bases, J lost 10 bases, and 4 bases stayed unmatched. Per germline, CDR1 SNHLY and CDR2 FYNNEI. CDR3 bases: TGTGCCAGCAGGGGGACAGGGAGCTCACCCCTCCACTTT. Translating it yields CASRGTGSSPLHF.

This chain's CDR3 is CSVEVGRASYNEQFF. Here the CDR3 DNA reads TGCAGCGTTGAAGTGGGCCGAGCATCCTACAATGAGCAGTTCTTC. The chain is built from TRBV29-1 and TRBJ2-1; D is unresolved. The V and J ends lost 1 base and 1 base respectively, with 11 bases between them. Germline V lookup: CDR1 SQVTM, CDR2 ANQGSEA. The CDR3 consists of 15 residues.

This clonotype was detected many times. V is TRBV5-6 and J is TRBJ2-5; D call uncertain. Germline V gene data show CDR1 as SGHDT and CDR2 as YYEEEE. This CDR3 has 13 residues. Trimming shortened V by 1 base and J by 5 bases, and 9 bases separated the two germline ends. Here the CDR3 DNA reads TGTGCCAGCAGCTTGAGAAATGGGGAGACCCAGTACTTC. Amino acids: CASSLRNGETQYF.

This clonotype has a handful of counts. The chain carries TRBV20-1 and TRBJ2-7, with D possibly being TRBD1 (6 bases). V gave up 4 bases and J gave up 1 base, with 14 bases separating them. CDR1 DFQATT and CDR2 SNEGSKA come from the germline V gene (reference sequence). This CDR3 contains 14 residues. CDR3 sequence (DNA): TGCAGTGCTAAAGCGAGGGGGAATTCCTACGAGCAGTACTTC. Translation: CSAKARGNSYEQYF.

This rearrangement joins TRBV5-6 to TRBJ2-7; the match to TRBD1 covers 7 bases. CDR1 is SGHDT and CDR2 is YYEEEE in the germline V gene. This CDR3 has 14 residues. The V segment lost 10 bases and the J segment 3 bases; nucleotides outside the gene matches: 13. The CDR3 loop reads CARKRGRVSYEQYF. In DNA, the CDR3 is TGTGCCCGCAAGAGGGGGCGCGTAAGCTACGAGCAGTACTTC. The full variable domain, its missing parts supplied by reference TRBV5-6 and TRBJ2-7, is DAGVTQSPTHLIKTRGQQVTLRCSPKSGHDTVSWYQQALGQGPQFIFQYYEEEERQRGNFPDRFSGHQFPNYSSELNVNALLLGDSALYLCARKRGRVSYEQYFGPGTRLTVT.

The chain uses TRBV5-1 and TRBJ2-5; 10 positions agree with TRBD2. CDR1 is SGHRS, CDR2 YFSETQ, per germline. The CDR3 consists of 13 residues. V lost 5 bases, J lost 4 bases, and 2 bases stayed unmatched. As DNA, the CDR3 is TGCGCCAGCAGACTAGCGGGAACAGAGACCCAGTACTTC. Its protein is CASRLAGTETQYF.

V is TRBV27 and J is TRBJ2-7, with TRBD2 as a possible D gene (6 bases). This CDR3 contains 13 residues. Trimming removed 4 bases at V and 6 bases at J, with 13 bases between. Germline values: CDR1 MNHEY, CDR2 SMNVEV (reference sequence). CDR3 amino acids: CASSSVRGVEQYF. The CDR3 DNA sequence: TGTGCCAGCAGTTCAGTCCGCGGGGTCGAGCAGTACTTC.

The chain has TRBV20-1 and TRBJ1-1; D is ambiguous. Germline CDR1 reads DFQATT; CDR2 reads SNEGSKA (reference sequence). V lost 6 bases and J lost 3, with 17 bases in between. This CDR3 is 14 amino acids long. The CDR3 DNA reads TGCAGTGCAGCCAAACCCGATACGTACACTGAAGCTTTCTTT. This encodes CSAAKPDTYTEAFF.

This sequence joins TRBV12-3 or TRBV12-4 and TRBJ1-1; 12 bases fit TRBD1. The J segment lost 8 bases and the V segment lost 6 bases, leaving 10 bases of the junction unmatched. CDR3 length: 15 residues. In DNA form, the CDR3 reads TGTGCCAGCAGGTTCTCCGGGACAGGGGGCAGAGAAGCTTTCTTT. Protein: CASRFSGTGGREAFF.

The V call is TRBV7-9, the J call TRBJ2-5; D is undetermined. The CDR3 runs 12 residues. In germline, CDR1 is SEHNR, CDR2 FQNEAQ (reference sequence). V was pared by 2 bases and J by 7 bases, with 8 bases between. In DNA form, the CDR3 reads TGTGCCAGCAGCTTAATGTCGAGGACCCAGTACTTC. Its translation is CASSLMSRTQYF. Combining the CDR3 with reference TRBV7-9 and TRBJ2-5 gives the whole variable domain DTGVSQNPRHKITKRGQNVTFRCDPISEHNRLYWYRQTLGQGPEFLTYFQNEAQLEKSRLLSDRFSAERPKGSFSTLEIQRTEQGDSAMYLCASSLMSRTQYFGPGTRLLVL.

This clonotype has just a few counts. The V and J genes are TRBV28 and TRBJ2-5, with D perhaps TRBD2 (6 bases). The germline V gene has CDR1 MDHEN and CDR2 SYDVKM. V lost 5 bases, J lost 5 bases, and 15 bases lay in between. The CDR3 has 14 amino acids. The CDR3 sequence: CASSPRLGPETQYF. The CDR3 DNA follows: TGTGCCAGCAGTCCCAGACTAGGTCCGGAGACCCAGTACTTC.

V and J are TRBV20-1 and TRBJ2-1, with D hard to call. Germline V gives CDR1 DFQATT, CDR2 SNEGSKA (reference sequence). The V and J ends lost 5 bases and 6 bases respectively, with 17 bases between them. This CDR3 has 14 residues. The CDR3 sequence is CSAPRQTSSNEQFF. CDR3 DNA sequence: TGCAGTGCTCCTCGCCAAACGTCTAGCAATGAGCAGTTCTTC.

DNA for the CDR3: TGTGCCAGCAGCTGGACAGGGCCAGATACGCAGTATTTT. Translated: CASSWTGPDTQYF. This chain uses TRBV7-9 with TRBJ2-3, with TRBD1 identical over 8 bases. This CDR3 is built from 13 residues. The V and J ends lost 4 bases and 4 bases, in that order; junction bases with no gene match: 1. CDR1 is SEHNR, CDR2 FQNEAQ, per germline (reference sequence).

J is TRBJ2-7 and V is TRBV29-1; D is uncertain. CDR3 size: 12 residues. Trimming pared 4 bases from V and 9 bases from J, leaving 16 bases between. The germline CDR1 and CDR2 sequences are SQVTM and ANQGSEA. The CDR3 coding sequence is TGCAGCGTTGTAAGTAGAAAGGGCGGGCAGTACTTC. It yields the protein CSVVSRKGGQYF.

This clonotype has only a few counts. This rearrangement joins TRBV20-1 to TRBJ2-7; the D gene is possibly TRBD2 (5 bases). V shed 3 bases and J shed 2 bases, with 17 bases lying between them. This CDR3 region has 15 residues. In germline, CDR1 is DFQATT, CDR2 SNEGSKA (reference sequence). The CDR3 is CSASPTSSGPYEQYF. DNA for the CDR3: TGCAGTGCTAGCCCTACATCGAGCGGACCCTACGAGCAGTACTTC.

This clonotype was picked up a small number of times. The CDR3 here is CASSLERTRNTEAFF. Here the CDR3 DNA reads TGTGCCAGCAGCTTAGAGCGCACGAGGAACACTGAAGCTTTCTTT. The chain couples TRBV7-9 to TRBJ1-1; the D is unclear. The CDR3 length is 15 residues. Germline loops: CDR1 SEHNR, CDR2 FQNEAQ (reference sequence). V gave up 1 base and J gave up 1 base, with 10 bases separating them.

A remark on this clonotype: Its ends do not fully match the called genes, so a read error is possible. V usage is TRBV7-7 and J usage is TRBJ2-7; 12 bases fit TRBD1. Germline V gene sequence: CDR1 SSHAT, CDR2 FNYEAQ (reference sequence). There are 14 residues in the CDR3. DNA for the CDR3: TGTGCTAGCAGCTTACCGGGACAGGGGGCACGGCAGTACTTC. Encoded protein: CASSLPGQGARQYF.

The chain links TRBV12-3 or TRBV12-4 to TRBJ2-1; D remains ambiguous. Trimming pared 3 bases from V and 1 base from J, leaving 10 bases between. The CDR3 has 15 residues. CDR3 coding DNA: TGTGCCAGCAGTTTGGCTAGTTGGTCCTACAATGAGCAGTTCTTC. Encoded protein: CASSLASWSYNEQFF.

There are a few counts of this clonotype. V usage is TRBV28 and J usage is TRBJ2-7; TRBD1 agrees at 9 bases. V was pared by 11 bases and J by 4 bases, with 15 bases of the junction left unmatched. The CDR3 loop spans 15 amino acids. The V gene's germline CDR1 is MDHEN and CDR2 SYDVKM. Here the CDR3 DNA reads TGTGCCTGCACCGGGACAGGGATTAGTGGGTACGAGCAGTACTTC. Its translation: CACTGTGISGYEQYF.